This is a list of T cell receptor beta chains from one sample in a study of PD-L1 blockade in urothelial cancer. Profiled with immunoSEQ multiplex PCR; TCRdb holds only in-frame clones, not every one. The sample holds 40,000 to 45,000 clones, about 89% seen once. This specimen was PBMCs, taken around atezolizumab (anti-PD-L1) treatment. These receptors were collected from an older man with urothelial cancer. Each CDR3 is given with its conserved first and last residue. The order of the fields is clone size, D gene, J gene, V gene, CDR3 DNA, CDR3 protein. The D gene is left open where the match is weak. Not all rows give a size; the values are once, few, many and, for expanded clones, a class.

clone size: .; D gene: .; J gene: TRBJ2-5; V gene: TRBV6-5; CDR3 DNA: TGTGCCTCCAGCCGGGGTGAGACCCAGTACTTC; CDR3 protein: CASSRGETQYF
clone size: .; D gene: .; J gene: TRBJ2-5; V gene: TRBV10-1; CDR3 DNA: TGCGCCAGCAATCCGCGTGATATTCGGCAAGAGACCCAGTACTTC; CDR3 protein: CASNPRDIRQETQYF
clone size: .; D gene: TRBD2; J gene: TRBJ2-7; V gene: TRBV2; CDR3 DNA: TGTGCCAGCACCGGGACTAGCGGGAGGGCCTCCTACGAGCAGTACTTC; CDR3 protein: CASTGTSGRASYEQYF
clone size: .; D gene: TRBD1; J gene: TRBJ1-3; V gene: TRBV6-5; CDR3 DNA: TGTGCCAGCAGTTGGGACAGGGGAAACACCATATATTTT; CDR3 protein: CASSWDRGNTIYF
clone size: .; D gene: .; J gene: TRBJ2-7; V gene: TRBV28; CDR3 DNA: TGTGCCAGCATCCAAGGCGGGTCCTCCTACGAGCAGTACTTC; CDR3 protein: CASIQGGSSYEQYF
clone size: .; D gene: TRBD2; J gene: TRBJ2-2; V gene: TRBV4-2; CDR3 DNA: TGTGCCAGCAGCCCCAGCGGGGGGGTCGGCACCGGGGAGCTGTTTTTT; CDR3 protein: CASSPSGGVGTGELFF
clone size: .; D gene: TRBD2; J gene: TRBJ2-7; V gene: TRBV29-1; CDR3 DNA: TGCAGCGTTGAAGACCGACTAGCGGGAGGGCTCGACGAGCAGTACTTC; CDR3 protein: CSVEDRLAGGLDEQYF
clone size: .; D gene: TRBD1; J gene: TRBJ2-7; V gene: TRBV6-1; CDR3 DNA: TGTGCCAGCTTAGACAGGGGAATTCTATACGAGCAGTACTTC; CDR3 protein: CASLDRGILYEQYF
clone size: .; D gene: .; J gene: TRBJ1-1; V gene: TRBV9; CDR3 DNA: TGTGCCAGCAGCGTCGGGGGGCCGCTCGCTGAAGCTTTCTTT; CDR3 protein: CASSVGGPLAEAFF
clone size: .; D gene: .; J gene: TRBJ2-5; V gene: TRBV6-7; CDR3 DNA: TGTGCCAGCAGTCCTCGCGGGCATCAAGAGACCCAGTACTTC; CDR3 protein: CASSPRGHQETQYF
clone size: .; D gene: .; J gene: TRBJ1-5; V gene: TRBV2; CDR3 DNA: TGTGCCAGCAGTGAACAACACCTTAGCAATCAGCCCCAGCATTTT; CDR3 protein: CASSEQHLSNQPQHF
clone size: .; D gene: .; J gene: TRBJ2-1; V gene: TRBV12-5; CDR3 DNA: TGTGCTAGTGGTCAGGGAGGTAGCTACAATGAGCAGTTCTTC; CDR3 protein: CASGQGGSYNEQFF
clone size: .; D gene: TRBD1; J gene: TRBJ2-2; V gene: TRBV6-5; CDR3 DNA: TGTGCCAGCAGAAAGACAGGGGAAGGCGCCGGGGAGCTGTTTTTT; CDR3 protein: CASRKTGEGAGELFF
clone size: .; D gene: TRBD2; J gene: TRBJ2-1; V gene: TRBV7-6; CDR3 DNA: TGTGCCAGCAGCTTAGCGGGACTAGCGCCTAACAATGAGCAGTTCTTC; CDR3 protein: CASSLAGLAPNNEQFF
clone size: .; D gene: TRBD2; J gene: TRBJ2-1; V gene: TRBV9; CDR3 DNA: TGTGCCAGCAGCGTAGTAAGTAGCGGGAGTGTGGGAGAGCAGTTCTTC; CDR3 protein: CASSVVSSGSVGEQFF
clone size: .; D gene: TRBD2; J gene: TRBJ2-7; V gene: TRBV11-2; CDR3 DNA: TGTGCCAGCAGCCCCTTACTAGCGGCCACCTACGAGCAGTACTTC; CDR3 protein: CASSPLLAATYEQYF
clone size: .; D gene: .; J gene: TRBJ1-2; V gene: TRBV11-1; CDR3 DNA: TGTGCCAGCAGCTTAGGGGAGAGCCATGGCTACACCTTC; CDR3 protein: CASSLGESHGYTF
clone size: .; D gene: .; J gene: TRBJ2-2; V gene: TRBV4-2; CDR3 DNA: TGTGCCAGCAGCCATGACGACTCGGCCGGGGAGCTGTTTTTT; CDR3 protein: CASSHDDSAGELFF
clone size: once; D gene: TRBD2; J gene: TRBJ2-1; V gene: TRBV4-1; CDR3 DNA: TGCGCCAGCAGCCAAGAGCGACTAGCGGGAGTCAATGAGCAGTTCTTC; CDR3 protein: CASSQERLAGVNEQFF
clone size: .; D gene: .; J gene: TRBJ1-1; V gene: TRBV6-5; CDR3 DNA: TGTGCCAGCAGGGGATATGACAGGACCCACACTGAAGCTTTCTTT; CDR3 protein: CASRGYDRTHTEAFF
clone size: .; D gene: TRBD2; J gene: TRBJ2-3; V gene: TRBV15; CDR3 DNA: TGTGCCACCAGCAGAGATTTGACTAGCGGGAGCACAGATACGCAGTATTTT; CDR3 protein: CATSRDLTSGSTDTQYF
clone size: .; D gene: TRBD1; J gene: TRBJ1-5; V gene: TRBV2; CDR3 DNA: TGTGCCAGCAAAGCCGGGACAGGGGTCCGTCAGCCCCAGCATTTT; CDR3 protein: CASKAGTGVRQPQHF
clone size: .; D gene: .; J gene: TRBJ1-5; V gene: TRBV7-6; CDR3 DNA: TGTGCCAGCAGCCGCAGTTCCAATCAGCCCCAGCATTTT; CDR3 protein: CASSRSSNQPQHF
clone size: .; D gene: TRBD1; J gene: TRBJ2-1; V gene: TRBV7-3; CDR3 DNA: TGTGCCAGCAGCCCTAATCCACAGGGGAACGGGTACAATGAGCAGTTCTTC; CDR3 protein: CASSPNPQGNGYNEQFF
clone size: .; D gene: TRBD2; J gene: TRBJ2-3; V gene: TRBV5-1; CDR3 DNA: TGCGCCAGCAGCTTGGTGCCTAGCGGGAGGGCCACAGATACGCAGTATTTT; CDR3 protein: CASSLVPSGRATDTQYF
clone size: .; D gene: .; J gene: TRBJ2-2; V gene: TRBV5-5; CDR3 DNA: TGTGCCAGCAGCTTGGGAAGGGGAAACACCGGGGAGCTGTTTTTT; CDR3 protein: CASSLGRGNTGELFF
clone size: .; D gene: .; J gene: TRBJ2-1; V gene: TRBV5-1; CDR3 DNA: TGCGCCAGCAGCTCCCCACAACAGGGCGACAATGAGCAGTTCTTC; CDR3 protein: CASSSPQQGDNEQFF
clone size: .; D gene: TRBD2; J gene: TRBJ2-1; V gene: TRBV5-1; CDR3 DNA: TGCGCCAGCAGCTCGGGGGGACTAGCGGGAGTCCATGTTTTGAATGAGCAGTTCTTC; CDR3 protein: CASSSGGLAGVHVLNEQFF
clone size: .; D gene: .; J gene: TRBJ2-7; V gene: TRBV15; CDR3 DNA: TGTGCCACCAGCAGAGATCGAGGGTCCCAGTCCTACGAGCAGTACTTC; CDR3 protein: CATSRDRGSQSYEQYF
clone size: .; D gene: TRBD1; J gene: TRBJ2-3; V gene: TRBV13; CDR3 DNA: TGTGCCCCCCCCCGAGGGGGCTGTGGTACGCAGTATTTT; CDR3 protein: CAPPRGGCGTQYF
clone size: .; D gene: .; J gene: TRBJ2-5; V gene: TRBV5-5; CDR3 DNA: TGTGCCAGCAGCTTGGGGCTTCCCCGTTCCTTGATCCAAGAGACCCAGTACTTC; CDR3 protein: CASSLGLPRSLIQETQYF
clone size: once; D gene: TRBD2; J gene: TRBJ2-3; V gene: TRBV5-4; CDR3 DNA: TGTGCCAGCAGTGGAGGACTAGCGGGAGGGATAAGAGATACGCAGTATTTT; CDR3 protein: CASSGGLAGGIRDTQYF
clone size: .; D gene: .; J gene: TRBJ1-1; V gene: TRBV5-5; CDR3 DNA: TGTGCCAGCAGCGGTCTGGGACACTCGAACACTGAAGCTTTCTTT; CDR3 protein: CASSGLGHSNTEAFF
clone size: .; D gene: .; J gene: TRBJ2-7; V gene: TRBV7-6; CDR3 DNA: TGTGCCAGCAGCTTAGCGGGAGGCGCCTACGAGCAGTACTTC; CDR3 protein: CASSLAGGAYEQYF
clone size: .; D gene: TRBD1; J gene: TRBJ1-2; V gene: TRBV6-5; CDR3 DNA: TGTGCCAGCACCCGGACAGGGAGGAGGGTTGGCTACACCTTC; CDR3 protein: CASTRTGRRVGYTF
clone size: .; D gene: .; J gene: TRBJ2-2; V gene: TRBV19; CDR3 DNA: TGTGCCAGTAGTAGGCCCAATCGACAGTTCACCGGGGAGCTGTTTTTT; CDR3 protein: CASSRPNRQFTGELFF
clone size: .; D gene: TRBD1; J gene: TRBJ1-2; V gene: TRBV6-1; CDR3 DNA: TGTGCCAGCAGTCCACAGGGGGCGGAGGGCTACACCTTC; CDR3 protein: CASSPQGAEGYTF
clone size: once; D gene: TRBD1; J gene: TRBJ2-1; V gene: TRBV5-1; CDR3 DNA: TGCGCCAGCAGCCAGGGAGGACAGGGTGGCTATGAGCAGTTCTTC; CDR3 protein: CASSQGGQGGYEQFF
clone size: .; D gene: TRBD2; J gene: TRBJ2-3; V gene: TRBV7-9; CDR3 DNA: TGTGCCAGCAGCCTCCGAGCGGGGGACACAGATACGCAGTATTTT; CDR3 protein: CASSLRAGDTDTQYF
clone size: .; D gene: TRBD1; J gene: TRBJ2-4; V gene: TRBV19; CDR3 DNA: TGTGCCAGTCGGGGACAGGGAAACATTCAGTACTTC; CDR3 protein: CASRGQGNIQYF
clone size: .; D gene: TRBD1; J gene: TRBJ2-1; V gene: TRBV7-6; CDR3 DNA: TGTGCCAGCAGCCGAGGACAGGGGACGTACAATGAGCAGTTCTTC; CDR3 protein: CASSRGQGTYNEQFF
clone size: .; D gene: .; J gene: TRBJ1-2; V gene: TRBV7-9; CDR3 DNA: TGTGCCAGCAGCGCTAGGACAGCTTTCTATGGCTACACCTTC; CDR3 protein: CASSARTAFYGYTF
clone size: .; D gene: TRBD2; J gene: TRBJ2-7; V gene: TRBV5-1; CDR3 DNA: TGCGCCAGCAGCTTGGAAGGCGGGAGGGACTACGAGCAGTACTTC; CDR3 protein: CASSLEGGRDYEQYF
clone size: .; D gene: TRBD2; J gene: TRBJ2-1; V gene: TRBV5-1; CDR3 DNA: TGCGCCAGCAGCTCTTTAGCGGGAGTACAGGATGAGCAGTTCTTC; CDR3 protein: CASSSLAGVQDEQFF
clone size: once; D gene: .; J gene: TRBJ2-7; V gene: TRBV5-1; CDR3 DNA: TGCGCCTCCAGCGGGCCTACGTACGGGTACGAGCAGTACTTC; CDR3 protein: CASSGPTYGYEQYF
clone size: .; D gene: TRBD2; J gene: TRBJ2-2; V gene: TRBV7-8; CDR3 DNA: TGTGCTGGCGGGCGGGAGTCCCTGGGGGCCGGGGAGCTGTTTTTT; CDR3 protein: CAGGRESLGAGELFF
clone size: .; D gene: TRBD1; J gene: TRBJ2-7; V gene: TRBV5-6; CDR3 DNA: TGTGCCAGCAGCACCCGACAGGGGGGACCCTACGAGCAGTACTTC; CDR3 protein: CASSTRQGGPYEQYF
clone size: .; D gene: TRBD1; J gene: TRBJ2-7; V gene: TRBV5-1; CDR3 DNA: TGCGCCAGCAGCCCGGGACAGGGGGCGGGGGAGCAGTACTTC; CDR3 protein: CASSPGQGAGEQYF
clone size: .; D gene: .; J gene: TRBJ2-5; V gene: TRBV5-6; CDR3 DNA: TGTGCCAGCAGCTTTGAAAAGAGGGGCAGGGGCCCAGAGACCCAGTACTTC; CDR3 protein: CASSFEKRGRGPETQYF
clone size: .; D gene: .; J gene: TRBJ2-4; V gene: TRBV21-1; CDR3 DNA: TGTGCCAGCAGCAAAGGATTTTGGGGGAGGTTGGGCAAAAACATTCAGTACTTC; CDR3 protein: CASSKGFWGRLGKNIQYF
clone size: .; D gene: TRBD2; J gene: TRBJ2-5; V gene: TRBV27; CDR3 DNA: TGTGCCAGCAGACCCGCGACGGGGGGGAGCGAGACCCAGTACTTC; CDR3 protein: CASRPATGGSETQYF
clone size: .; D gene: .; J gene: TRBJ1-2; V gene: TRBV2; CDR3 DNA: TGTGCCAGCAGTCACGACTACCGCGTTAACTATGGCTACACCTTC; CDR3 protein: CASSHDYRVNYGYTF
clone size: once; D gene: TRBD1; J gene: TRBJ2-3; V gene: TRBV9; CDR3 DNA: TGTGCCAGCAGCCCACGACAGGGGGTCGGCACAGATACGCAGTATTTT; CDR3 protein: CASSPRQGVGTDTQYF
clone size: few; D gene: TRBD1; J gene: TRBJ2-5; V gene: TRBV28; CDR3 DNA: TGTGCCAGCAGTTTATCGGGACAGCAAGAGACCCAGTACTTC; CDR3 protein: CASSLSGQQETQYF
clone size: .; D gene: TRBD1; J gene: TRBJ2-4; V gene: TRBV6-5; CDR3 DNA: TGTGCCAGCAGCCTAACAGGGGGCGGCAAAAACATTCAGTACTTC; CDR3 protein: CASSLTGGGKNIQYF
clone size: .; D gene: TRBD2; J gene: TRBJ2-3; V gene: TRBV6-1; CDR3 DNA: TGTGCCAGCAGCCTACTAGCGGGAGGAGATACGCAGTATTTT; CDR3 protein: CASSLLAGGDTQYF